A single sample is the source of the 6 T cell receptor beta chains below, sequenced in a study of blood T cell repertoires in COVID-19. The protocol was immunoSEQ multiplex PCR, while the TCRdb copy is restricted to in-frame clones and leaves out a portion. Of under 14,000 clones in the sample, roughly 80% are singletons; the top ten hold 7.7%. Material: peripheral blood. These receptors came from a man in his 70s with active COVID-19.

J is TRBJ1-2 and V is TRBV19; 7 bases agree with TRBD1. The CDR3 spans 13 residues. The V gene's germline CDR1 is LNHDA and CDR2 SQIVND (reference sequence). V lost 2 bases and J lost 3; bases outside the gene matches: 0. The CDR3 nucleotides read TGTGCCAGTAGTATACAGGGGGACTATGGCTACACCTTC. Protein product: CASSIQGDYGYTF.

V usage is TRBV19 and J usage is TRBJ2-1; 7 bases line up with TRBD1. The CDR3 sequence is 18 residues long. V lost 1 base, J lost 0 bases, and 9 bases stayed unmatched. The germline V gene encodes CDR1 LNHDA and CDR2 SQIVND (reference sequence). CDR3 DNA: TGTGCCAGTAGTATAGCCCCTATACAGGGGTACTCCTACAATGAGCAGTTCTTC. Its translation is CASSIAPIQGYSYNEQFF.

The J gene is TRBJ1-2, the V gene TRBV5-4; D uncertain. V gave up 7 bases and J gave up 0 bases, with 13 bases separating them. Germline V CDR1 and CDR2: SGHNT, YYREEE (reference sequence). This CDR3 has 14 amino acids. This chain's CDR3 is CASHPGKANYGYTF. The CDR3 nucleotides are TGTGCCAGCCATCCCGGGAAAGCTAACTATGGCTACACCTTC.

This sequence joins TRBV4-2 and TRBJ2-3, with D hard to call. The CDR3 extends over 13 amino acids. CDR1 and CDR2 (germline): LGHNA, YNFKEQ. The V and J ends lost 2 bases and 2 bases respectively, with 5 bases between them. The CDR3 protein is CASSQLYTDTQYF. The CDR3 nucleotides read TGTGCCAGCAGCCAATTGTACACAGATACGCAGTATTTT.

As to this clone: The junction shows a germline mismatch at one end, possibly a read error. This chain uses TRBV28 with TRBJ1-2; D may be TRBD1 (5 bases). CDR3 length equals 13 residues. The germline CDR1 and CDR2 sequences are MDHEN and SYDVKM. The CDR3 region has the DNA TGTGCCAGCAGTTTTATCTTCCAAGGGGATACAATCTTC. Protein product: CASSFIFQGDTIF.

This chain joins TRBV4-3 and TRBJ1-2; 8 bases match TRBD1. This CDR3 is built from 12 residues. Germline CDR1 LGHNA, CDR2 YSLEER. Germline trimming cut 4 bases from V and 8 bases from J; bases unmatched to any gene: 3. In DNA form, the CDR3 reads TGCGCCAGCAGCCTTGGACAGGGCGGCTACACCTTC. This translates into CASSLGQGGYTF.